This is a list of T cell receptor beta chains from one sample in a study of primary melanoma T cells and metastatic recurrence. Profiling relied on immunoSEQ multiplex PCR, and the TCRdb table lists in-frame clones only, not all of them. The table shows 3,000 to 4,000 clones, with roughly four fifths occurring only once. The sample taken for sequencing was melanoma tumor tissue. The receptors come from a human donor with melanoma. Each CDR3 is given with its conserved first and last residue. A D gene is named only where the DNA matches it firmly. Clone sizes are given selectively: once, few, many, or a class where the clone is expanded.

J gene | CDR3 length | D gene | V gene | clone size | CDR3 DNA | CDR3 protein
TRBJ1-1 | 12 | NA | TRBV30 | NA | TGTGCCTGGAGTGTACTGCGGGCTCGAGCTTTCTTT | CAWSVLRARAFF
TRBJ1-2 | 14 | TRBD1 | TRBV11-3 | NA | TGTGCCAGCGGGACAGGTGGAAATAACTATGGCTACACCTTC | CASGTGGNNYGYTF
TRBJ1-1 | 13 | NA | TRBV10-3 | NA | TGTGCCATCAGTGAGTTGTCAATTACTGAAGCTTTCTTT | CAISELSITEAFF
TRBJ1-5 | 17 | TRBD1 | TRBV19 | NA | TGTGCCAGTAGTAACCTGGACAGGAGATATAGCAATCAGCCCCAGCATTTT | CASSNLDRRYSNQPQHF
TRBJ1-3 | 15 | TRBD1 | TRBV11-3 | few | TGTGCCAGCAGCACCGGGACAGGGGCCGGAAACACCATATATTTT | CASSTGTGAGNTIYF
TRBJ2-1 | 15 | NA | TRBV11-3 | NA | TGTGCCAGCCCCTCCGGGGATTTATCCTACAATGAGCAGTTCTTC | CASPSGDLSYNEQFF
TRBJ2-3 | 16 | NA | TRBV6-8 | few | TGTGCCAGCAGTTACCTGGGGACGGGATTTGGTGATACGCAGTATTTT | CASSYLGTGFGDTQYF
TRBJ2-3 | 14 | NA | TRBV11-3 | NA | TGTGCCAGCAGCTTAAGAGGGGTCACAGATACGCAGTATTTT | CASSLRGVTDTQYF
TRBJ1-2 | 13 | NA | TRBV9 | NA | TGTGCCAGCAGCGAAGATTCAAGCTATGGCTACACCTTC | CASSEDSSYGYTF
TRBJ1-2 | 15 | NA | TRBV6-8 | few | TGTGCCAGCAGTTACTCCACCGCAGGGCGAGGTGGCTACACCTTC | CASSYSTAGRGGYTF
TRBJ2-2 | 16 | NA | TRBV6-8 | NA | TGTGCCAGCAGTTACTCTGCCCGTAAGGGCCCCGGGGAGCTGTTTTTT | CASSYSARKGPGELFF
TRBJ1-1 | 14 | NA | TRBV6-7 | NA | TGTGCCAGCAGTTACTTTCTGGGGAACACTGAAGCTTTCTTT | CASSYFLGNTEAFF
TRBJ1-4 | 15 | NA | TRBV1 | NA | TGCGCCAGCAGCCAAATCCGGGGGGTGGATGAAAAACTGTTTTTT | CASSQIRGVDEKLFF
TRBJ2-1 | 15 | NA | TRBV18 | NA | TGTGCCAGCTCAGGATTCGAAACAATCTACAATGAGCAGTTCTTC | CASSGFETIYNEQFF
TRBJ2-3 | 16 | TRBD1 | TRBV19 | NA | TGTGCCAGTAGTATTGTAACAGGGGGCATTACAGATACGCAGTATTTT | CASSIVTGGITDTQYF
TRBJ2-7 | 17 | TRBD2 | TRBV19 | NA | TGTGCCAGTAGTATAGACCACGCAGCGGGAGGGTCCTACGAGCAGTACTTC | CASSIDHAAGGSYEQYF
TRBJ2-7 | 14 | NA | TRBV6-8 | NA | TGTGCCAGCAGTTACTCTCCATCTCTTTACGAGCAGTACTTC | CASSYSPSLYEQYF
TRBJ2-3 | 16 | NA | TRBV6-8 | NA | TGTGCCAGCACTCACTATACGGGTGCTAGCACAGATACGCAGTATTTT | CASTHYTGASTDTQYF
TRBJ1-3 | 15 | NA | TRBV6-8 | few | TGTGCCAGCACCGAGACACTTGTCTCTGGAAACACCATATATTTT | CASTETLVSGNTIYF
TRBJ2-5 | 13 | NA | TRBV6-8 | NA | TGTGCCAGCAGTACTCTCTGGGGAGGGACCCAGTACTTC | CASSTLWGGTQYF
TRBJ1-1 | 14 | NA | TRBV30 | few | TGTGCCTGGAGTGGGTGGCAGGGCAGCACTGAAGCTTTCTTT | CAWSGWQGSTEAFF
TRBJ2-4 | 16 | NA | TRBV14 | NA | TGTGCCAGCAGCCCCCTTGGAGGGGAAGCCAAAAACATTCAGTACTTC | CASSPLGGEAKNIQYF
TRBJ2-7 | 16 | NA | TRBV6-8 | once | TGTGCCAGCAGTGAGTTTTCCTGGCGGGCGTCCTACGAGCAGTACTTC | CASSEFSWRASYEQYF
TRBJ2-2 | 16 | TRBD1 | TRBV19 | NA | TGTGCCAGTAGTATGCCAGGACAGGGGATAAGCGGGGAGCTGTTTTTT | CASSMPGQGISGELFF
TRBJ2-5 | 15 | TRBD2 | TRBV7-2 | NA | TGTGCCAGCAGCCTCCGACTAGCCCTAGGGGAGACCCAGTACTTC | CASSLRLALGETQYF
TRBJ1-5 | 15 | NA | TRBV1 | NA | TGCGCCAGCAGCCACGGGGACCTAAGCAATCAGCCCCAGCATTTT | CASSHGDLSNQPQHF
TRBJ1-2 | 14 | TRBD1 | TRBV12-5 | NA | TGTGCTAGTGGTTTGGATACAGGGGGGTACGGCTACACCTTC | CASGLDTGGYGYTF
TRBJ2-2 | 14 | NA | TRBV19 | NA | TGTGCCAGTAGACATCAGGGGAACACCGGGGAGCTGTTTTTT | CASRHQGNTGELFF
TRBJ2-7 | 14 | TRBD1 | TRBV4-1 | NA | TGCGCCAGCAGCCACCCGGGACAGTACTACGAGCAGTACTTC | CASSHPGQYYEQYF
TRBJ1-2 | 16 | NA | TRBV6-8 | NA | TGTGCCAGCAGTTTATCTTTGTTGGGGGTAGACTATGGCTACACCTTC | CASSLSLLGVDYGYTF
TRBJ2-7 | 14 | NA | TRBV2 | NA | TGTGCCAGCAGCCCCGAACAGGGCCAAAGCGAGCAGTACTTC | CASSPEQGQSEQYF
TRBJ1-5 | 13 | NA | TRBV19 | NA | TGTGCCAGTAGTATCGAGGGCCGAGGGCCCCAGCATTTT | CASSIEGRGPQHF
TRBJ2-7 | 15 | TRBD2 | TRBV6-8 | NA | TGTGCCAGCAGTTACCGGCTAGCGGGGGACTACGAGCAGTACTTC | CASSYRLAGDYEQYF
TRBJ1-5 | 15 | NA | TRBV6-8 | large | TGTGCCAGCAGAAGACCTGGGGGAACCAATCAGCCCCAGCATTTT | CASRRPGGTNQPQHF
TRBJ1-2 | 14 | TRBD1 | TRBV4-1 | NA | TGCGCCAGCAGCCAAGATCGAGTAGGGGGCGGCTACACCTTC | CASSQDRVGGGYTF
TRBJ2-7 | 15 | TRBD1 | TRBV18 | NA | TGTGCCAGCTCACCTGGGACAGGGGGCTACTACGAGCAGTACTTC | CASSPGTGGYYEQYF
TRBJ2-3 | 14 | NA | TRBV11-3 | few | TGTGCCAGCAGCTCGGACCTCCTCGCAGATACGCAGTATTTT | CASSSDLLADTQYF
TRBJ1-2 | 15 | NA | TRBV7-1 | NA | TGTGCCAGCAGCTTGGGAGGGCCCGGGCGGGATGGCTACACCTTC | CASSLGGPGRDGYTF
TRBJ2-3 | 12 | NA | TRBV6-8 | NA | TGTGCCAGCAGTTACTCGGGAGATACGCAGTATTTT | CASSYSGDTQYF
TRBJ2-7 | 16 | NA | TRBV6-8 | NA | TGTGCCAGCAGTAAACGGACAGGAGGGTTGTCCTACGAGCAGTACTTC | CASSKRTGGLSYEQYF
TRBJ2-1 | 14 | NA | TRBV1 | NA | TGCGCCAGCAGCCCGGGACTAGCCTACAATGAGCAGTTCTTC | CASSPGLAYNEQFF
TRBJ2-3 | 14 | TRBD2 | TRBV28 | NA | TGTGCCAGCAATCAAAGCGGGGGGACAGATACGCAGTATTTT | CASNQSGGTDTQYF
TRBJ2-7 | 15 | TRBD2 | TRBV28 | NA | TGTGCCAGCAGGACAACTAGCGGGAGGGCCTACGAGCAGTACTTC | CASRTTSGRAYEQYF
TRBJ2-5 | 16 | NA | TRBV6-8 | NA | TGTGCCAGCAGTTTGGGGACCGGGACGGCGTACGGGACCCAGTACTTC | CASSLGTGTAYGTQYF
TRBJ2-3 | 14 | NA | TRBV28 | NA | TGTGCCAGCAGACAGGGTTTGGGCACAGATACGCAGTATTTT | CASRQGLGTDTQYF
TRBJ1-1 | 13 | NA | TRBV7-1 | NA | TGTGCCAGCAGCTTTTTCTCATACACTGAAGCTTTCTTT | CASSFFSYTEAFF
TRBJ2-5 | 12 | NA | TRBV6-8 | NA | TGTGCCAGCAGTTACCGGGAACCGACCCAGTACTTC | CASSYREPTQYF
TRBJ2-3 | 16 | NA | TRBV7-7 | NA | TGTGCCAGCAGCTCCCGACTAGTCCAGGGGCAGACTACGCAGTATTTT | CASSSRLVQGQTTQYF
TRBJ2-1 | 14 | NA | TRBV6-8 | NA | TGTGCCAGCAGCCCCCGCTTAGGGAACAATGAGCAGTTCTTC | CASSPRLGNNEQFF
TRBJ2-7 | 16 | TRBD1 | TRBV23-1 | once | TGCGCCAGCACTCTAATACTCGGCAGGGGGCTTGGCGAGCAGTACTTC | CASTLILGRGLGEQYF